This T cell receptor beta chain came from a study of T cell repertoires in cytomegalovirus infection (dated 2019 in TCRdb). At the level of the whole study: Donor HLA type was relevant to the analysis, because carriage of CMV infection together with the matching HLA type was indicated by public TCR beta signatures. Broad study findings and their caveats: In both this cohort and an independent roughly 330-donor cohort, the cumulative frequency of public TCR beta family members distinguished carriers of CMV infection plus the relevant HLA type. In the ex vivo response, HLA-C-restricted CMV-specific TCR beta clonotypes were dominant, and in two of eight donors the single most frequent clonotype came from this HLA-C-restricted group.

This clonotype was counted many times. Its binding antigen is unknown. There are no base qualities to consult, and no much larger clone falls within one base. CDR1 MNHEY and CDR2 SVGAGI were looked up in the germline V gene. Inclusive of the bounding cysteine and phenylalanine, the CDR3 is 12 residues long. Only the CDR3 DNA is retained, 36 bases long and in frame from the first base. V is cut by 0 bases and J by 6 bases, and the space between the germline ends is 6 bases. The instrument given in TCRdb is Illumina HiSeq 1500. TCRdb reworked the public reads: Q25 trimming with fastp, MiXCR clone assembly, productive beta chains retained. CDR3 protein duplicates are merged, each entry listing the most common genes and DNA. Counted in this sample were 65,000 to 90,000 distinct CDR3 sequences; 3% to 4.5% of them appeared once. 3.5% to 6% of the sample lies in the top ten.

Here the chain combines TRBV6-5 and TRBJ2-7, with no confidently assigned D gene. The sequence was obtained from a human donor in good health (CMV status not recorded). Some clones in this sample may be carry-over from other donors' samples. What was sequenced was PBMCs. The nucleotide sequence reads TGTGCCAGCAGTTACTCGATCGGCGAGCAGTACTTC. Its protein product is CASSYSIGEQYF.